One sample yielded the 10 T cell receptor beta chains listed below, sequenced in a study of CD8 T cells in ankylosing spondylitis. TCRdb independently ran MiXCR on the 5' RACE reads; one entry per CDR3 protein. There are 200,000 to 250,000 distinct CDR3 sequences in the sample; around 10% occur only once, and roughly 6.8% lies in the top ten. Sequencing was done on a sample of blood, either unsorted or a sorted T cell fraction (not recorded which). The source is a male donor with ankylosing spondylitis or in good health (not recorded which).

The chain recombines TRBV6-4 with TRBJ2-1; D is unclear. Trimming left V 0 bases short and J 5 bases short, with 5 bases between. The CDR3 extends over 13 amino acids. Germline CDR1 MRHNA, CDR2 SNTAGT. For the CDR3, the DNA is TGTGCCAGCAGTGACTCGGGCAACAATGAGCAGTTCTTC. Translating gives CASSDSGNNEQFF.

This clonotype was counted ten times or more. The V gene is TRBV7-8, the J gene TRBJ2-4; TRBD2 matches 8 bases. The junction had 4 bases not matched to a gene; V was cut back by 0 bases and J by 6 bases. The CDR3 has 15 residues. Germline-derived CDR1 and CDR2 are SGHVS and FQNEAQ. The CDR3 sequence: CASSLAAGGLNIQYF. CDR3 DNA: TGTGCCAGCAGCTTAGCGGCGGGGGGACTAAACATTCAGTACTTC.

The sample holds many counts of this clonotype. The chain has TRBV5-5 and TRBJ2-6; the match to TRBD1 covers 9 bases. The germline CDR1 and CDR2 sequences are SGHKS and YYEKEE (reference sequence). J lost 4 bases, V lost 3 bases, and 8 bases had no gene match. The CDR3 has 17 amino acids. The CDR3 protein is CASSSPGQGTGANVLTF. The CDR3 DNA reads as TGTGCCAGCAGCTCCCCGGGACAGGGAACCGGGGCCAACGTCCTGACTTTC.

This clonotype was picked up a small number of times. A much more abundant neighbour one base away suggests this may be a read error. The chain combines TRBV29-1 with TRBJ2-1, with 11 bases lining up with TRBD1. The CDR3 is made up of 14 amino acids. CDR1 is SQVTM, CDR2 ANQGSEA, per germline. The trim removed 4 bases at V and 4 bases at J, leaving 3 bases unmatched. The CDR3 is CSVVGTGGYNEQFF. The CDR3 nucleotides are TGCAGCGTTGTGGGGACAGGGGGGTACAATGAGCAGTTCTTC.

This clonotype was seen many times. The chain uses TRBV5-1 and TRBJ2-1, with D perhaps being TRBD1 or TRBD2 (5 bases each). The germline V gene encodes CDR1 SGHRS and CDR2 YFSETQ. This CDR3 comprises 15 residues. V was trimmed by 4 bases and J by 6 bases, leaving 17 bases between them. CDR3 sequence: CASSLGLTDSNEQFF. CDR3 DNA sequence: TGCGCCAGCAGCCTAGGACTGACTGACAGCAATGAGCAGTTCTTC.

This sequence joins TRBV9 and TRBJ1-5, with D perhaps matching TRBD1 (6 bases). This CDR3 is 13 amino acids long. Trimming removed 3 bases at V and 7 bases at J, with 11 bases between. CDR1 is SGDLS and CDR2 is YYNGEE in the germline V gene. In DNA, the CDR3 is TGTGCCAGCAGCGGGGGGGGGCGCCAGCCCCAGCATTTT. Its protein product is CASSGGGRQPQHF.

This clonotype was recorded at least ten times. The V gene is TRBV24-1, the J gene TRBJ2-1; D call uncertain. Germline V CDR1 and CDR2: KGHDR, SFDVKD. CDR3 length: 13 amino acids. V lost 7 bases, J lost 8 bases, and 14 bases lay in between. CDR3 coding DNA: TGTGCCACCAGCCATATGCGCCGGGATGAGCAGTTCTTC. It encodes CATSHMRRDEQFF.

This clonotype was found many times. This chain links TRBV5-1 with TRBJ2-2; 7 bases are a match to TRBD1. V dropped 0 bases and J dropped 7; count of bases not matched to a gene: 3. CDR1 is SGHRS and CDR2 is YFSETQ in the germline V gene. CDR3 length: 14 residues. The CDR3 DNA sequence: TGCGCCAGCAGCTTGGTAGGGGGCTTCGGGGAGCTGTTTTTT. It encodes CASSLVGGFGELFF.

The chain has TRBV4-1 and TRBJ2-7; no firm D call. V dropped 4 bases and J dropped 3 bases, with 10 bases sitting between them. The CDR3 extends over 13 amino acids. In germline, CDR1 is MGHRA, CDR2 YSYEKL. The CDR3 here is CASSLGSIYEQYF. CDR3 in DNA: TGCGCCAGCAGCCTCGGGTCCATCTACGAGCAGTACTTC.

This clonotype has at least ten counts. The gene calls are TRBV9 and TRBJ1-5; no firm D call. Germline V gives CDR1 SGDLS, CDR2 YYNGEE. The CDR3 extends over 14 amino acids. V was pared by 0 bases and J by 1 base, with 5 bases between. The CDR3 spells CASSVGPSNQPQHF. CDR3 in DNA: TGTGCCAGCAGCGTAGGGCCGAGCAATCAGCCCCAGCATTTT.